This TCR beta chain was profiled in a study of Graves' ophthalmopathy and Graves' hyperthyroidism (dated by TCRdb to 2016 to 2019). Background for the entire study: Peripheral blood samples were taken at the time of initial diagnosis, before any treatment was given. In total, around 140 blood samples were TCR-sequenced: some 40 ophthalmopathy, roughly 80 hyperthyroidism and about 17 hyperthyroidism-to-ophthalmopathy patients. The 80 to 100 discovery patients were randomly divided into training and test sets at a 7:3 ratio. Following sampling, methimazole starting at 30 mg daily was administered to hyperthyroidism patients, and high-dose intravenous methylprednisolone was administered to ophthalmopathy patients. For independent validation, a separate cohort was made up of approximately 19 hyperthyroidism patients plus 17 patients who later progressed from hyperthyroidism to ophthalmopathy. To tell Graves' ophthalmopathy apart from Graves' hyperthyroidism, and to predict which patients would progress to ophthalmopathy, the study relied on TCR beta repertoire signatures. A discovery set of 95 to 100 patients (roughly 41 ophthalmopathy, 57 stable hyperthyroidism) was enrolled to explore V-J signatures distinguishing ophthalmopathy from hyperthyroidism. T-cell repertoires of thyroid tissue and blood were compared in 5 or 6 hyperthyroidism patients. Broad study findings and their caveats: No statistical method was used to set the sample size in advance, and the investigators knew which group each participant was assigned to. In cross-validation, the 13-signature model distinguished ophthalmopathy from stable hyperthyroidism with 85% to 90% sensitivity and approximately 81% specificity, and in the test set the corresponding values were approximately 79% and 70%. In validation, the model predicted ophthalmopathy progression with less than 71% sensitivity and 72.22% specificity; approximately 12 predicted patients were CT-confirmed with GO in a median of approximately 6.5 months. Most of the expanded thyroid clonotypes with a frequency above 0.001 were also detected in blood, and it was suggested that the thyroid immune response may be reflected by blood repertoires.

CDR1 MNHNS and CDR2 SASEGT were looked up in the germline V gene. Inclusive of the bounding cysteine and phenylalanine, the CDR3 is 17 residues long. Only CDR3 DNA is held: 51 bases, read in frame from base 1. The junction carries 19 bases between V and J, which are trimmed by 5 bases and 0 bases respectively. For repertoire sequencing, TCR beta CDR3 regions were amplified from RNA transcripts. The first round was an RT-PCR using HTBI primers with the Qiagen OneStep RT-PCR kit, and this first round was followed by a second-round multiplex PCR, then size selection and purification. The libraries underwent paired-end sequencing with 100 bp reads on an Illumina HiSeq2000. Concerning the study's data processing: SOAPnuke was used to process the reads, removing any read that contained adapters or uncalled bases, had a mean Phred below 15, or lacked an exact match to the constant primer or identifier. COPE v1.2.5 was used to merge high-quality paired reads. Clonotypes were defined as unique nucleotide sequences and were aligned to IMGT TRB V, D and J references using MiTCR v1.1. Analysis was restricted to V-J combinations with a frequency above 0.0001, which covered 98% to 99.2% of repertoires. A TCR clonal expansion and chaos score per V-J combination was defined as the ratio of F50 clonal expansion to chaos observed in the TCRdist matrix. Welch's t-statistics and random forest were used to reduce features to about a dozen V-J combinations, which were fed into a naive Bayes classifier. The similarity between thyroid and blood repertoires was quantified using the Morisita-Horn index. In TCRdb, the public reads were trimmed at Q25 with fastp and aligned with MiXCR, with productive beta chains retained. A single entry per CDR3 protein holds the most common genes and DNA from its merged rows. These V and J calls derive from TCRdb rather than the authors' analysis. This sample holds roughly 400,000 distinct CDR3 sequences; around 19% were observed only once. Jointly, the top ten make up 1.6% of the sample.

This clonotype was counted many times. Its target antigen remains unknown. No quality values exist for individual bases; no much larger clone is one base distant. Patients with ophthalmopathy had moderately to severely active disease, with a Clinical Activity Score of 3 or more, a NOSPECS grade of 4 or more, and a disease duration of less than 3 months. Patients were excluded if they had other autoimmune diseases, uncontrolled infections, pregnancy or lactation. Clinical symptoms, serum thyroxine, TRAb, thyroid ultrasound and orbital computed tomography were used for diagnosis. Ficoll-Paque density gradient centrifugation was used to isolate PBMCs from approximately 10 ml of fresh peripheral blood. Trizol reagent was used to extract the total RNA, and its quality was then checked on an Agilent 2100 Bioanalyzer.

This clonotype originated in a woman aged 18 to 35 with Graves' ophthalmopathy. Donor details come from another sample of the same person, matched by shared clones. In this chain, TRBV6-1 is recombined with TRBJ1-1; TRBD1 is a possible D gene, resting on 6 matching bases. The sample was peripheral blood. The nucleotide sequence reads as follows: TGTGCCAGCAGTCAAACAGGGTTCGGGGACGTGAACACTGAAGCTTTCTTT. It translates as CASSQTGFGDVNTEAFF.